The T cell receptor (beta chain) under discussion was sequenced for a study of T cell changes during pregnancy in multiple sclerosis. The germline V gene has CDR1 GTSNPN and CDR2 SVGIG (reference sequence). CDR3 length: 13 residues. TCRdb's copy holds only in-frame clones and misses some; the assay was immunoSEQ multiplex PCR. This table holds about 40,000 clones, 80% to 90% found once. The clonotype comes from a female donor with multiple sclerosis, enrolled in a pregnancy study. This specimen was CD4+ T cells from peripheral blood mononuclear cells, taken after pregnancy. The chain has TRBV30 and TRBJ1-4; D possibly corresponds to TRBD1 (6 bases). CDR3 protein: CGYFPGQGEKLFF. The CDR3 DNA is TGTGGCTACTTCCCAGGGCAGGGGGAAAAACTGTTTTTT.